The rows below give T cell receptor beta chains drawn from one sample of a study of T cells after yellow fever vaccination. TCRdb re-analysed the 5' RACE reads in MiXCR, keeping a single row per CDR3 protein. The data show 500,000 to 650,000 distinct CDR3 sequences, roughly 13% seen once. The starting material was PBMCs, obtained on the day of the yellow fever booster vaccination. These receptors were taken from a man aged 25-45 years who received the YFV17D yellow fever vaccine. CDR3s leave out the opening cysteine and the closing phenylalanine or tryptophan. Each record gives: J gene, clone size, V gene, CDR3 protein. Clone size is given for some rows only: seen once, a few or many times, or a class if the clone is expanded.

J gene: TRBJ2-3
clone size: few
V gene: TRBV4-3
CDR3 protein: ASSQDRTSGSTDTQY

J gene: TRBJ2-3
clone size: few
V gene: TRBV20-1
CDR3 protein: SARGGAVGTDTQY

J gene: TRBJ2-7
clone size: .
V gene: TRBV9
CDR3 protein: ASSLGTSGRAYEQY

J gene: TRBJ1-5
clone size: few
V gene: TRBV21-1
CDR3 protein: ASSTQRERSGQPQH

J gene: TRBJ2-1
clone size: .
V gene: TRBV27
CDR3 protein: ASSLYIRGRAYNEQF

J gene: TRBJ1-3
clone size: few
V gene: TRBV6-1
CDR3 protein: ASSRDTGSGNTIY

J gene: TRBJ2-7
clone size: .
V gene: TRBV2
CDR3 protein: ASRDRTGGVREQY

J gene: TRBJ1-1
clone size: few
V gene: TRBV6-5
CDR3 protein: ASSYSYRATEAF

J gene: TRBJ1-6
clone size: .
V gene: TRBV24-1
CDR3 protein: ATSRRPRGFYNSPLH

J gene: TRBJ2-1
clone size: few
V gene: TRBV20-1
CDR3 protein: SARGTSGNNEQF

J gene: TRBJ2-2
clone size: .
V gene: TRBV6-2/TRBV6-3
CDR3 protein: ASSYNGELF

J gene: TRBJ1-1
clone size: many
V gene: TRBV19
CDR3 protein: ASSILWNTEAF

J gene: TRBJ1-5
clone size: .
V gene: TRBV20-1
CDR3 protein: SASRGEINQPQH

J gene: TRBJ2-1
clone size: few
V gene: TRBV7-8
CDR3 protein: ASSLRDLRDEQF

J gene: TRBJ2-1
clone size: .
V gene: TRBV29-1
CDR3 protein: SVVGGLENEQF

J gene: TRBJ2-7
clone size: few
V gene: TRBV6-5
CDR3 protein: ASTPGGDEQY

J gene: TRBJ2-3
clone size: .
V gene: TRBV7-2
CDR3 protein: ASSKGTSTSTDTQY

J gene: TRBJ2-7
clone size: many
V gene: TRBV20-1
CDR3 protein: SARDKTRSSYEQY

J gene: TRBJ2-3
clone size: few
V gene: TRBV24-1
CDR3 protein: ATSDIRGSIDTQY

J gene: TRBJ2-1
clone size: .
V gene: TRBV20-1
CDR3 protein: SASTTTLQF

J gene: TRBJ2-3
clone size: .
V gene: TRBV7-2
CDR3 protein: ASSKDRDTQY

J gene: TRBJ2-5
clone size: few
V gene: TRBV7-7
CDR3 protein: ASSLGLLAGLQETQY

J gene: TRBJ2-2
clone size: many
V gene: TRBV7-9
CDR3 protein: ASSLLDTGELF

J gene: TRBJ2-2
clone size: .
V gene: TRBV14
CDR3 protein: ASSDDRYTELF

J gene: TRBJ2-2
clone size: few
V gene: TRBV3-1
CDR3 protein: ASSQVLLGTGELF

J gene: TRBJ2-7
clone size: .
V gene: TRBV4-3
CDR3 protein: ASSQDSGVEQY

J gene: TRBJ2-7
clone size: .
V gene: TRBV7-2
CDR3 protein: ASSPGRTLGQY

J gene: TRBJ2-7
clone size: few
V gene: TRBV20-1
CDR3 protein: SAREHSNRDRHEQY

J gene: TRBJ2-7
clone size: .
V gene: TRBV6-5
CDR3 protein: ASSYSSKTYEQY

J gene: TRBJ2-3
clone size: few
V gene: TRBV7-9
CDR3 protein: ASRPRQGPTDTQY

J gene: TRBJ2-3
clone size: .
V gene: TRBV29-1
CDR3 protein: SCLGLAASTDTQY

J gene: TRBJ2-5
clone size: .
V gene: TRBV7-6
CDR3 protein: ASSSGGIETQY

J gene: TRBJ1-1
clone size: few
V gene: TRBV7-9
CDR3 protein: ASSRHAPDRGEAF

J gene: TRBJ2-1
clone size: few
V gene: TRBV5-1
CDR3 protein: ASSPGGQGAYNEQF

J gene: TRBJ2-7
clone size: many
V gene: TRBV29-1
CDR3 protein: SVEFSGGYEQY

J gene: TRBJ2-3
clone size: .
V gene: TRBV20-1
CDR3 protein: SARETDRGQGTQY

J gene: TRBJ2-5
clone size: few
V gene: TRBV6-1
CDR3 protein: ASSRTPPQREGQETQY

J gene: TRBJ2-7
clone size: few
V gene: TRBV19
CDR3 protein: ASSRGGNSISYEQY

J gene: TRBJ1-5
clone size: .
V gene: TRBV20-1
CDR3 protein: SARDGSNQPQH

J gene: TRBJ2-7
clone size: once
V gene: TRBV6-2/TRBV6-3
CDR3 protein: ASRTTRPSSEQY

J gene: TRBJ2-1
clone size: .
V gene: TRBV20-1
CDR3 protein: SAPPFSGTQYNEQF

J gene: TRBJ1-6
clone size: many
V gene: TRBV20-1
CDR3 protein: SARTGGYSPLH

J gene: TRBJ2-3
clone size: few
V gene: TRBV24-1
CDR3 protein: ATSDLGGRGTDTQY

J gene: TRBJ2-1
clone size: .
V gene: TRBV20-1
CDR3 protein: SAGSGGSFYNEQF

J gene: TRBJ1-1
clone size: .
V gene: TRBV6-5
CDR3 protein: ASSYSGGVEAF

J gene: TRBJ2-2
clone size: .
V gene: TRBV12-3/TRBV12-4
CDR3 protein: ASILGPLPSGELF

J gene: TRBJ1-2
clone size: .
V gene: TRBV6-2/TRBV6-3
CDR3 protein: ASANGLDGYT

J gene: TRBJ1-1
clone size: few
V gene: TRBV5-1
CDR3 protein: ASSEIQNTEAF

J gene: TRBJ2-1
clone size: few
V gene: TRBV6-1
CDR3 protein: ASRPYGTGYNEQF

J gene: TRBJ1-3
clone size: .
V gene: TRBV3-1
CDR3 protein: ASSQGGTARSGNTIY

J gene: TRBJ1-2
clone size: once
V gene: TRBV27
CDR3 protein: ASSFRGRENYGYT

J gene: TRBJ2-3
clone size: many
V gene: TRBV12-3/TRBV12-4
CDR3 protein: ASSPTGRSTDTQY